This T cell receptor (beta chain) was identified during a study of T cell responses to AZD1222 COVID-19 vaccine. Study results and limitations: White British people made up most donors, females outnumbered males, and clonal diversity was possibly underestimated. Spike was spanned by vaccine-associated CD4 TCRs, which were dominant at 160-218 and 743-854. Close to half of all spike-specific TCRs reportedly target regions of the variants that are unmutated.

Germline assignment: CDR1 KGHSH and CDR2 LQKENI. Trimming cost V 1 base and J 5 bases, with 12 bases left between them. The CDR3 length is 15 residues. About this clone: Its antigen is undetermined.

Sequencing used immunoSEQ multiplex PCR; TCRdb keeps in-frame clones, though not all of them. The sample shows more than 90,000 clones, about 89% of them seen only once. This rearrangement joins TRBV18 to TRBJ1-5, with D perhaps matching TRBD1 (6 bases). The sample here was peripheral blood, taken 28 days after the second AZD1222 dose. The sequence was collected from an adult who received the AZD1222 COVID-19 vaccine. The DNA for the CDR3 is TGTGCCAGCTCACCACTTCGGGGGGCCGATCAGCCCCAGCATTTT. This encodes CASSPLRGADQPQHF.